A single T cell receptor (beta chain) is shown here with its context. Its target is not known. The PCR employed 60 Vbeta primers together with 13 Jbeta primers. Repertoires were generated with immunoSEQ multiplex PCR, while TCRdb's copy carries only in-frame clones and drops some. The ten most abundant clones cover roughly 1.9% of a sample with under 200,000 clones. These data belong to a study of cytomegalovirus exposure and HLA in healthy donors. Study results and limitations: For TCR beta chains, V- and J-gene trimming was later linked to a missense DCLRE1C variant. The productive fraction for most TCR beta V segments was about 90% or about 30% in an earlier analysis. Researchers catalogued 164 TCR beta chains as cytomegalovirus-associated.

This CDR3 spans 14 amino acids. The germline CDR1 and CDR2 sequences are WSHSY and SAAADI. J lost 6 bases, V lost 10 bases, and 11 bases had no gene match. The V and J genes are TRBV10-2 and TRBJ1-4; 7 bases match TRBD1. What was sequenced was PBMCs. The clonotype originates from a man between 25 and 39 years old in good health and CMV-seronegative. Written as DNA, the CDR3 is TGCGCCACCTTGAGGGGGACAGACCATGAAAAACTGTTTTTT. Encoded protein: CATLRGTDHEKLFF.